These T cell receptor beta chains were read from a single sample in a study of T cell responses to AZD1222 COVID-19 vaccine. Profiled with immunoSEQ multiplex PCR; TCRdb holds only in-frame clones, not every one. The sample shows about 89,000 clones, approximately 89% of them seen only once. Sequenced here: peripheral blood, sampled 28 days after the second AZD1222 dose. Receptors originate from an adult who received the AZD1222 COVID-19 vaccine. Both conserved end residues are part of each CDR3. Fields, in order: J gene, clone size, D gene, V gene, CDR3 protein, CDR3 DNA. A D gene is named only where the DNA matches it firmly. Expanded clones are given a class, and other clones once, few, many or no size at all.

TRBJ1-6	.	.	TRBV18	CASSPNRDDALHF	TGTGCCAGCTCACCAAACAGGGATGATGCCCTCCACTTT
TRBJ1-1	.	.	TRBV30	CAWSKRTEAFF	TGTGCCTGGAGTAAAAGGACTGAAGCTTTCTTT
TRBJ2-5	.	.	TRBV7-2	CASSLSGNTGIGETQYF	TGTGCCAGCAGCTTATCGGGCAACACCGGGATCGGGGAGACCCAGTACTTC
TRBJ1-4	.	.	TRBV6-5	CASRLTDGVWEKLFF	TGTGCCAGCAGACTGACAGATGGGGTTTGGGAAAAACTGTTTTTT
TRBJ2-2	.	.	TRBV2	CASSERNTGELFF	TGTGCCAGCAGTGAACGGAACACCGGGGAGCTGTTTTTT
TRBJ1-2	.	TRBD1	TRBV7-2	CASSLARQGSKGYTF	TGTGCCAGCAGCTTGGCCCGACAGGGGTCGAAGGGCTACACCTTC
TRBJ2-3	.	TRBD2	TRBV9	CASSRTSSSDTQYF	TGTGCCAGCAGTCGGACTAGCAGCTCAGATACGCAGTATTTT
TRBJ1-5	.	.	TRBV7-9	CASSLAGGLQPQHF	TGTGCCAGCAGCTTAGCGGGAGGGTTACAGCCCCAGCATTTT
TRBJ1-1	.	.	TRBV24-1	CATSDADIEAFF	TGTGCCACCAGTGATGCGGACATCGAGGCTTTCTTT
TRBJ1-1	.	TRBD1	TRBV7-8	CASSQSPGGHTEAFF	TGTGCCAGCAGCCAGAGTCCAGGGGGCCACACTGAAGCTTTCTTT
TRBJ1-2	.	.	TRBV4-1	CASSPYSRGDDYGYTF	TGCGCCAGCAGCCCCTACTCCCGGGGCGATGACTATGGCTACACCTTC
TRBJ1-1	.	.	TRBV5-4	CASSLGGGRNTEAFF	TGTGCCAGCAGCTTAGGCGGCGGACGGAACACTGAAGCTTTCTTT
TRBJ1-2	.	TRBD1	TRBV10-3	CAISPTGDRNYGYTF	TGTGCCATCAGCCCGACAGGGGATAGAAACTATGGCTACACCTTC
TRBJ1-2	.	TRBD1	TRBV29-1	CSAVWDSYGYTF	TGCAGCGCCGTTTGGGACAGCTATGGCTACACCTTC
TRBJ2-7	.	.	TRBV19	CASSIGRISSYEQYF	TGTGCCAGTAGTATCGGAAGGATAAGCTCCTACGAGCAGTACTTC
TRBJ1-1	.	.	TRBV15	CATGDKMLKAFF	TGTGCCACCGGTGACAAGATGTTGAAAGCTTTCTTT
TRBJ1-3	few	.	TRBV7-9	CASSPSSGNTIYF	TGTGCCAGCAGCCCGTCCTCTGGAAACACCATATATTTT
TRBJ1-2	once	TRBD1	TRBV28	CASRFSDRANYGYTF	TGTGCCAGCAGGTTTTCCGACAGGGCTAACTATGGCTACACCTTC
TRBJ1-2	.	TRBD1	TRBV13	CASSSEDGTGPENYGYTF	TGTGCCAGCAGCTCGGAGGACGGGACAGGGCCAGAAAACTATGGCTACACCTTC
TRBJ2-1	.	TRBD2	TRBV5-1	CASSLSAGVPYNEQFF	TGCGCCAGCAGCTTGTCTGCGGGGGTCCCCTACAATGAGCAGTTCTTC
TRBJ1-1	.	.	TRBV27	CASSSWTGNTEAFF	TGTGCCAGCAGTTCCTGGACGGGGAACACTGAAGCTTTCTTT
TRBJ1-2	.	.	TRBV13	CASSFRGGGYTF	TGTGCCAGCAGCTTTAGAGGGGGTGGCTACACCTTC
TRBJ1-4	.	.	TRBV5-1	CASSLKGATNEKLFF	TGCGCCAGCAGCTTGAAGGGTGCAACTAATGAAAAACTGTTTTTT
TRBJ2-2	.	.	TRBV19	CASSLVGDIPTGELFF	TGTGCCAGTAGCCTGGTTGGGGACATTCCTACCGGGGAGCTGTTTTTT
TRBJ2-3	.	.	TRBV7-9	CASSQRGTDTQYF	TGTGCCAGCAGCCAACGGGGTACAGATACGCAGTATTTT
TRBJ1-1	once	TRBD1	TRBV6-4	CASTTGTGNTEAFF	TGTGCCAGCACTACCGGGACAGGGAACACTGAAGCTTTCTTT
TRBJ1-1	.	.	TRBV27	CASSLLVGRGNTEAFF	TGTGCCAGCAGTTTATTGGTCGGACGGGGGAACACTGAAGCTTTCTTT
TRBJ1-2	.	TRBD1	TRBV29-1	CSVDRGDLYGYTF	TGCAGCGTTGACAGGGGGGACCTCTATGGCTACACCTTC
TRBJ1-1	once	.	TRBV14	CASSQNRGGTEAFF	TGTGCCAGCAGCCAAAATCGGGGAGGGACTGAAGCTTTCTTT
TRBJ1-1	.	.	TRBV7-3	CASSLTQARNTEAFF	TGTGCCAGCAGCTTAACCCAGGCCAGGAACACTGAAGCTTTCTTT
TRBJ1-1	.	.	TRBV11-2	CASTRSGRDTEAFF	TGTGCCAGCACCCGGAGTGGGAGAGACACTGAAGCTTTCTTT
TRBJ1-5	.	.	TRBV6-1	CASSEGGASQPQHF	TGTGCCAGCAGTGAGGGGGGGGCGTCTCAGCCCCAGCATTTT
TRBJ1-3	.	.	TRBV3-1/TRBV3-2	CASSQVRGNTIYF	TGTGCCAGCAGCCAAGTCCGGGGAAACACCATATATTTT
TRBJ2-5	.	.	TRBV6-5	CASNPAGQETQYF	TGTGCCAGCAACCCTGCAGGGCAAGAGACCCAGTACTTC
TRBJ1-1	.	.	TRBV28	CASSLRRVTVAPRVGTEAFF	TGTGCCAGCAGTTTAAGGAGGGTGACAGTTGCCCCCCGAGTCGGCACTGAAGCTTTCTTT
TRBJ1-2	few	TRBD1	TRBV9	CASSLVPGQGTGGYTF	TGTGCCAGCAGCCTCGTCCCGGGACAGGGGACGGGTGGCTACACCTTC
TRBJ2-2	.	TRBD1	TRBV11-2	CASSRTGANTGELFF	TGTGCCAGCAGCAGGACAGGGGCGAACACCGGGGAGCTGTTTTTT
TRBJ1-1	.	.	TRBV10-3	CAISSRDGTEAFF	TGTGCCATCAGTTCCAGGGACGGGACTGAAGCTTTCTTT
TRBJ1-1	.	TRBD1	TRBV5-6	CASSQGAGTEAFF	TGTGCCAGCAGCCAGGGGGCCGGTACTGAAGCTTTCTTT
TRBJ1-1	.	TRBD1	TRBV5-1	CASSPTGTGLGTEAFF	TGCGCCAGCAGCCCAACCGGGACAGGGTTGGGCACTGAAGCTTTCTTT
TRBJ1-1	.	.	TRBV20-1	CSAWVNTEAFF	TGCAGTGCTTGGGTGAACACTGAAGCTTTCTTT
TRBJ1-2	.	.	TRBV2	CASRLTHGYTF	TGTGCCAGCAGGTTGACTCATGGCTACACCTTC
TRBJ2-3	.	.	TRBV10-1	CASSEAGRSTDTQYF	TGCGCCAGCAGTGAGGCGGGCAGAAGCACAGATACGCAGTATTTT
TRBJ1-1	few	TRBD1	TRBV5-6	CASSLRGDRMNTEAFF	TGTGCCAGCAGCCTGCGGGGGGACAGGATGAACACTGAAGCTTTCTTT
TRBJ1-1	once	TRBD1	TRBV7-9	CASSLGGTDTEAFF	TGTGCCAGCAGCTTAGGTGGGACAGACACTGAAGCTTTCTTT
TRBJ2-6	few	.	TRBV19	CASKGGGNSGANVLTF	TGTGCCAGTAAGGGGGGTGGTAACTCTGGGGCCAACGTCCTGACTTTC
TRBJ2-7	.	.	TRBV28	CASSLRGEQYF	TGTGCCAGCAGTTTAAGGGGTGAGCAGTACTTC
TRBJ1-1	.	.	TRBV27	CASSETDTYTEAFF	TGTGCCAGCAGTGAAACCGACACCTACACTGAAGCTTTCTTT
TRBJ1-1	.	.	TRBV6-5	CASSYVIMNTEAFF	TGTGCCAGCAGTTACGTGATCATGAACACTGAAGCTTTCTTT
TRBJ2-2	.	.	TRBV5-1	CASSSPDGQPTGELFF	TGCGCCAGCAGTTCCCCTGACGGACAGCCCACCGGGGAGCTGTTTTTT
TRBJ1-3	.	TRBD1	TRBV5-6	CASRAGTGTGTIYF	TGTGCCAGCAGGGCCGGGACAGGGACTGGCACCATATATTTT
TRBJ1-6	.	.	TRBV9	CASSVGGTGYSPLHF	TGTGCCAGCAGCGTAGGGGGGACGGGTTATTCACCCCTCCACTTT
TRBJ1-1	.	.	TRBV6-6	CASSTIRTEAFF	TGTGCCAGCAGCACAATACGGACTGAAGCTTTCTTT
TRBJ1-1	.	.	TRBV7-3	CASSSYSNTEAFF	TGTGCCAGCAGCTCCTACTCGAACACTGAAGCTTTCTTT
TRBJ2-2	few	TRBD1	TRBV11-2	CASSRPRDRGTTNTGELFF	TGTGCCAGCAGCCGACCCCGGGACAGGGGGACTACGAACACCGGGGAGCTGTTTTTT
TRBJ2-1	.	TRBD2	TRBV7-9	CASSRAGDNYNEQFF	TGTGCCAGCAGCCGCGCGGGGGATAACTACAATGAGCAGTTCTTC
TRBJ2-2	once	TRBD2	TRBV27	CASRLPRAGLAGTGELFF	TGTGCCAGCAGGCTCCCCCGGGCCGGACTAGCCGGAACCGGGGAGCTGTTTTTT